This T cell receptor beta chain was captured by sequencing in a study of early T cells in non-severe SARS-CoV-2 infection. Study as a whole: Chains stayed unpaired after sequencing of bulk RNA from unsorted whole blood. Overall study findings and caveats: Matching against VDJdb likely underestimated virus-specific expansions, favoring anti-spike CD8.

Individual cDNA molecules each received unique molecular identifiers attached to them. TCRdb reanalysed the 5' RACE reads using MiXCR and keeps one entry per CDR3 protein. The table shows approximately 70,000 distinct CDR3 sequences, with about 5% occurring only once. CDR3 size: 14 residues. Germline-derived CDR1 and CDR2 are SEHNR and FQNEAQ (reference sequence). Germline trimming cut 10 bases from V and 3 bases from J; bases unmatched to any gene: 6. This clonotype was seen a few times. Its matching antigen is unknown. The gene calls are TRBV7-9 and TRBJ2-1; 10 nucleotides line up with TRBD2. This receptor was identified in an adult who was a healthcare worker with PCR-confirmed SARS-CoV-2 infection or an uninfected control (not recorded which). The sample here was whole blood, taken at baseline. The CDR3 sequence is CAIIAGGLYNEQFF. CDR3 in DNA: TGTGCCATAATAGCGGGAGGCCTCTACAATGAGCAGTTCTTC.